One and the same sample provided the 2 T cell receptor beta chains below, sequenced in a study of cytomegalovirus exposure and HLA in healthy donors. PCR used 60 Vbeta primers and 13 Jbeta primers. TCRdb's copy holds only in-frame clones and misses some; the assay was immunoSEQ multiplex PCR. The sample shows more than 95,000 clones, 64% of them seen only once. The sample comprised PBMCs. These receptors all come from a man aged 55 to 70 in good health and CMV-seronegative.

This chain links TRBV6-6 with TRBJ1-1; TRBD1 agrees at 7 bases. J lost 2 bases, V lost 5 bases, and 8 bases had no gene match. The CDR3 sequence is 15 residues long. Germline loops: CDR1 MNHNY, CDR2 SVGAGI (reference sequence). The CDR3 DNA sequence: TGTGCCAGCAGTACGTCCGGGACAGTTAACACTGAAGCTTTCTTT. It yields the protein CASSTSGTVNTEAFF.

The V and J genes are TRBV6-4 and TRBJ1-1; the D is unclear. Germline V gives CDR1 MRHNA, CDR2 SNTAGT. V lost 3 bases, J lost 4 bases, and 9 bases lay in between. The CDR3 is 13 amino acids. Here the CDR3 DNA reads TGTGCCAGCAGTGAGAGGAGGGCCACTGAAGCTTTCTTT. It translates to CASSERRATEAFF.